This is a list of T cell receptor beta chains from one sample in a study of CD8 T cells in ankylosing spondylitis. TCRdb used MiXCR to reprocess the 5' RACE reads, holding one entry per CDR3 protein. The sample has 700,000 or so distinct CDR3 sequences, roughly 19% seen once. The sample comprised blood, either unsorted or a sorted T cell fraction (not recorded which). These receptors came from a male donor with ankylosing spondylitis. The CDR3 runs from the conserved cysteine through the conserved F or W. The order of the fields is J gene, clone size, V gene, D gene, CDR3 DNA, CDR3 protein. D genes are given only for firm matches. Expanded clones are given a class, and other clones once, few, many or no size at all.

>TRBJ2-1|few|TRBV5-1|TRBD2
TGCGCCAGCAGCTCAGGACTAGCACGGGAGCAGTTCTTC
CASSSGLAREQFF
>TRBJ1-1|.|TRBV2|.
TGTGCCAGCAGTGAAACGGGCGGCAGGGGCGGAGCTTTCTTT
CASSETGGRGGAFF
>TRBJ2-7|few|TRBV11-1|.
TGTGCCAGCAGTCCAATCGGGGGGCCCTACGAGCAGTACTTC
CASSPIGGPYEQYF
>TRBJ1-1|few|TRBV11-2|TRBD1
TGTGCCAGCAGCAAGGGACAGTCGAACACTGAAGCTTTCTTT
CASSKGQSNTEAFF
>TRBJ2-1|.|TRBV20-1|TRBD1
TGCAGTGCAATGGACAGGGTGGCCTACAATGAGCAGTTCTTC
CSAMDRVAYNEQFF
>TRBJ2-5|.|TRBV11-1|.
TGTGCCAGCAGCTTCCTCCCGACCGAGACCCAGTACTTC
CASSFLPTETQYF
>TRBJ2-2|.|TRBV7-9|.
TGTGCCAGCAGCTTCCTTCAGGGATACACCGGGGAGCTGTTTTTT
CASSFLQGYTGELFF
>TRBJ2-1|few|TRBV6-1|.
TGTGCCAGCAGTCGTGGGGGGAGTACCTACAATGAGCAGTTCTTC
CASSRGGSTYNEQFF
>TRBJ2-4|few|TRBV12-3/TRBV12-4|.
TGTGCCAGCAGTCCAGACAGAGGAAGCATTCAGTACTTC
CASSPDRGSIQYF
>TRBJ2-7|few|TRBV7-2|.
TGTGCCAGCAGCTTAGCGTTCTTGGACGGCTACTCCTACGAGCAGTACTTC
CASSLAFLDGYSYEQYF
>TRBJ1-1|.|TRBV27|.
TGTGCCAGCAGTCCAAACATTACACCAGACACTGAAGCTTTCTTT
CASSPNITPDTEAFF
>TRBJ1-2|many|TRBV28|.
TGTGCCAGCAGTTTCGGGGGCAACCTGGACTATGGCTACACCTTC
CASSFGGNLDYGYTF
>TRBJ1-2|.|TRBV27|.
TGTGCCAGCAGTTTAGTAGGGGATGGGTATGGCTACACCTTC
CASSLVGDGYGYTF
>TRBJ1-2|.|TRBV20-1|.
TGCAGTGCTAGGGCCCTACCCAATGGGATCTATGGCTACACCTTC
CSARALPNGIYGYTF
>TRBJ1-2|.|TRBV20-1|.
TGCAGTGCTAGAGGCAGGGCTAACTATGGCTACACCTTC
CSARGRANYGYTF
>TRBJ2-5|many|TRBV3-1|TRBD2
TGTGCCAGCAGCCCGGGACTAGGGGACCAAGAGACCCAGTACTTC
CASSPGLGDQETQYF
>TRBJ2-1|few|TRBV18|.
TGTGCCAGCTCCGTTCCCAATGAGCAGTTCTTC
CASSVPNEQFF
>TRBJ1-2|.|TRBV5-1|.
TGCGCCAGCAGCTTGTCCGACCCCTATGGCTACACCTTC
CASSLSDPYGYTF
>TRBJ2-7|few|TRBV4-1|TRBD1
TGCGCCAGCAGCCTCGACAGGGGGCACGGCGAGCAGTACTTC
CASSLDRGHGEQYF
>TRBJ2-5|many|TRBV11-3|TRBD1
TGTGCCAGCAGCATTGGGACAGGGGTAAACCAAGAGACCCAGTACTTC
CASSIGTGVNQETQYF
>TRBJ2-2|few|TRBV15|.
TGTGCCACCAGCAGAGACCCGGGACATCCTACCGGGGAGCTGTTTTTT
CATSRDPGHPTGELFF
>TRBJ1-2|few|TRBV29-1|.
TGCAGCGCCACAGGACCGGACTATGGCTACACCTTC
CSATGPDYGYTF
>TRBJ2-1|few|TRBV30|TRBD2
TGTGCCTGGAGTTTACCGGGGGGGCCCTACAATGAGCAGTTCTTC
CAWSLPGGPYNEQFF
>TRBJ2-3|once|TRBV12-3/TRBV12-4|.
TGTGCCAGCAGTTTTTTCCCATATACGCAGTATTTT
CASSFFPYTQYF
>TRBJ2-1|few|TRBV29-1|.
TGCAGCGTTGAGGTTCAGGCAGGGTACAATGAGCAGTTCTTC
CSVEVQAGYNEQFF
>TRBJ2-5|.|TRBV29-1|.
TGCAGCGTCAACTCTAACCAAGAGACCCAGTACTTC
CSVNSNQETQYF
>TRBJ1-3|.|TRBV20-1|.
TGCAGTGCTAGTGGCAAACACTCTGGAAACACCATATATTTT
CSASGKHSGNTIYF
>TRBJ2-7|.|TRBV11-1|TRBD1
TGTGCCAGCAGCCCCTGGGACAGGGGGTTGGACGAGCAGTACTTC
CASSPWDRGLDEQYF
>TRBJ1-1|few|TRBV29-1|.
TGCAGCGTGAGGGCGGCAGGGGCGGGCACTGAAGCTTTCTTT
CSVRAAGAGTEAFF
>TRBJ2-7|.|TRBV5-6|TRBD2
TGTGCCAGCAGCTTGTCCAACCGGGACTATTCCTACGAGCAGTACTTC
CASSLSNRDYSYEQYF
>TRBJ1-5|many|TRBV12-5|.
TGTGCTAGTGGCTACGAAAGACAGGTGGTACCCGATCAGCCCCAGCATTTT
CASGYERQVVPDQPQHF
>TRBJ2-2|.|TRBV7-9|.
TGTGCCAGCACCAACCCAACCGGGGAGCTGTTTTTT
CASTNPTGELFF
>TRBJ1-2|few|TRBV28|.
TGTGCCAGCCGCTCGGGCTATGGCTACACCTTC
CASRSGYGYTF
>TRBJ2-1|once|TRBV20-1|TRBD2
TGCAGTGCTCCGAAGCAGGGACTAGCGGGTTACAATGAGCAGTTCTTC
CSAPKQGLAGYNEQFF
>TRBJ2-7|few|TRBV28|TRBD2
TGTGCCAGCAGTTTTAGTTCGGCGGGGGCCTACGAGCAGTACTTC
CASSFSSAGAYEQYF
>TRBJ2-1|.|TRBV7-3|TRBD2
TGTGCCTGCAGCCTGACTAGCGGAGACAATGAGCAGTTCTTC
CACSLTSGDNEQFF
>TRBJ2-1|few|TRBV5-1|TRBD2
TGCGCCAGCAAACGACTAGCGGGGGACCCCAGGGAGTTCTTC
CASKRLAGDPREFF